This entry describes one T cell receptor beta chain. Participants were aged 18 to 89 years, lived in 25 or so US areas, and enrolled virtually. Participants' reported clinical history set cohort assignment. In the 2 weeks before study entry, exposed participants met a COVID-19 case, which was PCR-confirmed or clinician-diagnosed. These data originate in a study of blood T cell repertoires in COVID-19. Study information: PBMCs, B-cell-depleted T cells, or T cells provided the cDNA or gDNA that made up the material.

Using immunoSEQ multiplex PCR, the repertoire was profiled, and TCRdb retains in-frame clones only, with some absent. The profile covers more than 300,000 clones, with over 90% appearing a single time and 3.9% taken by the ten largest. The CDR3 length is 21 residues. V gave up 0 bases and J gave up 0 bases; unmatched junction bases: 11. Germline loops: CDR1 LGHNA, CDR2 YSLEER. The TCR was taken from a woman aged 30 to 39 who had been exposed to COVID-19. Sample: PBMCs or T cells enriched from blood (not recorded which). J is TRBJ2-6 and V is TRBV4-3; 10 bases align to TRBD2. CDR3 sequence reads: CASSQDLSSGGLSSGANVLTF. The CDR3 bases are TGCGCCAGCAGCCAAGATTTGTCTAGCGGGGGCCTTAGCTCTGGGGCCAACGTCCTGACTTTC.